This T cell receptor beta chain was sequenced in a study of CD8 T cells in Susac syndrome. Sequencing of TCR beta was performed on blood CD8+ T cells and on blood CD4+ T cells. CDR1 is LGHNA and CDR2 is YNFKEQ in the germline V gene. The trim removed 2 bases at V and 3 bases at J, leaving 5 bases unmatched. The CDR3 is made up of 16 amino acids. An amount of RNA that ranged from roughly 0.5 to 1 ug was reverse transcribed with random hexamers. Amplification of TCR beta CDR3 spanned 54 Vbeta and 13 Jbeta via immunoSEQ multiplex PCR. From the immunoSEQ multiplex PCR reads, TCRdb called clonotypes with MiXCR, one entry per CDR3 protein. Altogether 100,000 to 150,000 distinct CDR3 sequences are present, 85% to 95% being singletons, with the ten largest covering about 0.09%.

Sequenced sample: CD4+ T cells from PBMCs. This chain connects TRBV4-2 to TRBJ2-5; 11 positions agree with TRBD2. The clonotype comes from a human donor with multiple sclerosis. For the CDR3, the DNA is TGTGCCAGCAGCCAAAACACGGGACTAGCGGAAGAGACCCAGTACTTC. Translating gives CASSQNTGLAEETQYF.